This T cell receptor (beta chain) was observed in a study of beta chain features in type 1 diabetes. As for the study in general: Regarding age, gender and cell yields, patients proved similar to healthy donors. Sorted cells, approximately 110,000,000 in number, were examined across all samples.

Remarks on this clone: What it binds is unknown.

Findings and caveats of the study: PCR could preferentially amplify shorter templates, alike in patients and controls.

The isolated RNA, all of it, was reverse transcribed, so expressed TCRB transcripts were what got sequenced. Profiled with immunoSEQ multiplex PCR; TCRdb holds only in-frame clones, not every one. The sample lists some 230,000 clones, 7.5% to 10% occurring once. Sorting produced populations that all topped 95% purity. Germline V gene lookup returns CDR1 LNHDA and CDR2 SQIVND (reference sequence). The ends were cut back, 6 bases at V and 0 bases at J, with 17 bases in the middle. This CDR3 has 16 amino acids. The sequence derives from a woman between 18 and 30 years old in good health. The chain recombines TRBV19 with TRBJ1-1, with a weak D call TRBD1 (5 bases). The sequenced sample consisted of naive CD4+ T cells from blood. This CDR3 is CASRGTVGGMNTEAFF. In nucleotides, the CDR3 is TGTGCCAGTAGGGGGACCGTGGGAGGAATGAACACTGAAGCTTTCTTT.